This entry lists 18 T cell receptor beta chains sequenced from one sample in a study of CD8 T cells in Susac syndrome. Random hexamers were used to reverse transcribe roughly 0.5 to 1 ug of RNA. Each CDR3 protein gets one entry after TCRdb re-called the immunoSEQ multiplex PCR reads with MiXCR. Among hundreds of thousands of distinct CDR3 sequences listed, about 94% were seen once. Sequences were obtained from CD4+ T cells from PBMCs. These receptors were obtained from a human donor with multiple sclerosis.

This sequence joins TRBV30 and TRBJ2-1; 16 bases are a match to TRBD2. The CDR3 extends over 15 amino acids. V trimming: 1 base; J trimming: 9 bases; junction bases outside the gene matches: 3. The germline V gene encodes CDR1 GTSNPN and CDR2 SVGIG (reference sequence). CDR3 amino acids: CAWSAGLAGGPEQFF. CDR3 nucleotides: TGTGCCTGGAGTGCGGGACTAGCGGGAGGGCCTGAGCAGTTCTTC.

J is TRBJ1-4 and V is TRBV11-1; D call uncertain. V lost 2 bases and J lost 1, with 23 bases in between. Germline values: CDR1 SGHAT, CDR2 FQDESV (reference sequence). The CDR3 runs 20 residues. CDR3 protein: CASSLLDWMGRQRTNEKLFF. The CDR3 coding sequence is TGTGCCAGCAGCTTATTGGACTGGATGGGCAGGCAGCGAACTAATGAAAAACTGTTTTTT.

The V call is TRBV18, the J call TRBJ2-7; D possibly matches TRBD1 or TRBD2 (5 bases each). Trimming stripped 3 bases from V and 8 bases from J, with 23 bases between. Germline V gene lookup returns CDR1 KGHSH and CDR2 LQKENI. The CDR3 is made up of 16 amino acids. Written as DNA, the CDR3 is TGTGCCAGCTCACCTACTCCCACCGGGACCGACCATCAGCAGTACTTC. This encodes CASSPTPTGTDHQQYF.

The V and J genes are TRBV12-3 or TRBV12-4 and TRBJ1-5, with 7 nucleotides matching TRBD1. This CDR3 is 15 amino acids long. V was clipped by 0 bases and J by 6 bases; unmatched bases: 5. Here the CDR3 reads CASSLAGPGGQPQHF. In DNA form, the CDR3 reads TGTGCCAGCAGTTTAGCCGGGCCAGGGGGTCAGCCCCAGCATTTT.

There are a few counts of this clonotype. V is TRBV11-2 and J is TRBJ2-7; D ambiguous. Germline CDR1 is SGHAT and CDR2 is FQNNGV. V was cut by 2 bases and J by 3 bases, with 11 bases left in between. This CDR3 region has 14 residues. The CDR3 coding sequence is TGTGCCAGCAGCTTAAAAGCGATCGGCTACGAGCAGTACGTC. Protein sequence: CASSLKAIGYEQYV.

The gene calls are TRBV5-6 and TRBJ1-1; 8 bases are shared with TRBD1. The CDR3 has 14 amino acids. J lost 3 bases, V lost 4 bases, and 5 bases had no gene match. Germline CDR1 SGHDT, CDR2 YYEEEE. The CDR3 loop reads CASSGQQGDTEAFF. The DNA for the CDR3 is TGTGCCAGCAGCGGACAACAGGGGGACACTGAAGCTTTCTTT.

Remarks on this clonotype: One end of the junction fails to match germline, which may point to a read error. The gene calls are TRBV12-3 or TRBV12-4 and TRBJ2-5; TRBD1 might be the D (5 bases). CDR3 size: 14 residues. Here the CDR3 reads CASSSWKGRETVSF. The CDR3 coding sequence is TGTGCCAGCAGTTCTTGGAAGGGGCGTGAGACCGTGAGCTTC.

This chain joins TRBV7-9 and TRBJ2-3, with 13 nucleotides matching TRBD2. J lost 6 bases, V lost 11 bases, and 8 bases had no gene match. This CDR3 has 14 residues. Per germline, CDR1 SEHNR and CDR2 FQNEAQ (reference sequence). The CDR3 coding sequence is TGTGCCCTACAAGGACTAGCGGGAGCGGATACGCAGTATTTT. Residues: CALQGLAGADTQYF.

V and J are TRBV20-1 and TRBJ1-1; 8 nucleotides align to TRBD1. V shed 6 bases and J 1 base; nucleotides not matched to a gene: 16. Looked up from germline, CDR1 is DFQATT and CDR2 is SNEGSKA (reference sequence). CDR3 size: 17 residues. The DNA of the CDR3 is TGCAGTGCCAAACCCTGGGGGACAGGCCTGTCGAACACTGAAGCTTTCTTT. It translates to CSAKPWGTGLSNTEAFF.

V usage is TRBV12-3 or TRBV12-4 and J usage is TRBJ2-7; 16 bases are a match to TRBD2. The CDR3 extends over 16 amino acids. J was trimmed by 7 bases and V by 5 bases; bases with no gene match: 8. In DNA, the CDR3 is TGTGCCAGCAGTATTGGGACTAGCGGGGGGGCCGCAGAGCAGTACTTC. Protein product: CASSIGTSGGAAEQYF.

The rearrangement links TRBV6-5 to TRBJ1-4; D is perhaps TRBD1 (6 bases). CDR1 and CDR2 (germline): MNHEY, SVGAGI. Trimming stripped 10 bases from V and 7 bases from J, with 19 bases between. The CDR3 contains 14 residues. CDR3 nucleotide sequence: TGTGCCACTACCCGCACAGGGACCGGTGAAAAACTGTTTTTT. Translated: CATTRTGTGEKLFF.

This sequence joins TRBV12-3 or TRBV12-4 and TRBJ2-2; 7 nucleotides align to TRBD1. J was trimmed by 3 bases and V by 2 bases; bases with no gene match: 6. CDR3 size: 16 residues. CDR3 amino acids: CASSLWQGVHTGELFF. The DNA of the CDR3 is TGTGCCAGCAGTTTATGGCAGGGGGTGCACACCGGGGAGCTGTTTTTT.

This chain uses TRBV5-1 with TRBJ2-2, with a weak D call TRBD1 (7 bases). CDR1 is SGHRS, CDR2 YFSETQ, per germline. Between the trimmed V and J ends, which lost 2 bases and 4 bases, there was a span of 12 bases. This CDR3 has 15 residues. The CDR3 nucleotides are TGCGCCAGCAGCTTCCAGGGGGACTTCACCGGGGAGCTGTTTTTT. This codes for CASSFQGDFTGELFF.

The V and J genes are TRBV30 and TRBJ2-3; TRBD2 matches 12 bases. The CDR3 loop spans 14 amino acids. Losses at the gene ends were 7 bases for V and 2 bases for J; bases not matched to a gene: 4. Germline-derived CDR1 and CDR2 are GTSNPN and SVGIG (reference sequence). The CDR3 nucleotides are TGTGCCTCAGGACTAGCGGGGTTCACAGATACGCAGTATTTT. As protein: CASGLAGFTDTQYF.

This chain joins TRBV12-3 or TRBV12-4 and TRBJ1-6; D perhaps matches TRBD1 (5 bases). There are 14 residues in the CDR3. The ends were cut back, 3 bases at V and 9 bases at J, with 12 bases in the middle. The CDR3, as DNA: TGTGCCAGCAGTTTTGACAGTGAGGTTTCACCCCTCCACTTT. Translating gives CASSFDSEVSPLHF.

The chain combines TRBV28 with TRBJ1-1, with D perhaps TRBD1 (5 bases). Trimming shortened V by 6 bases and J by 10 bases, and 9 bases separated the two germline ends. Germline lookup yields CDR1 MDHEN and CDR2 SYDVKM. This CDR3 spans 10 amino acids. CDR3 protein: CASRRGTAFF. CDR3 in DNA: TGTGCCAGCAGAAGGGGTACAGCTTTCTTT.

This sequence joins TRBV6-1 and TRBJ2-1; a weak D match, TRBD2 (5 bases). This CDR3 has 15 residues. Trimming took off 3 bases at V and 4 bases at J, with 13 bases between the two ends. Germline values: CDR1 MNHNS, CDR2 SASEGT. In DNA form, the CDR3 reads TGTGCCAGCAGTGAGGGTAGCGCCCTTTACAATGAGCAGTTCTTC. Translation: CASSEGSALYNEQFF.

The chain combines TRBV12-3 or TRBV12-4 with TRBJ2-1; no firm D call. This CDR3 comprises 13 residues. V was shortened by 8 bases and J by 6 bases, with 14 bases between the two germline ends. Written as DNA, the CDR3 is TGTGCCAGCGGTCGGGCGTCGATCAATGAGCAGTTCTTC. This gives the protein CASGRASINEQFF.